These 19 T cell receptor beta chains were all obtained from the same sample, sequenced in a study of T cell repertoires in cytomegalovirus infection. Antigens for these TCRs are unknown. TCRdb processed the reads anew with MiXCR; each CDR3 protein has one entry. Found here are 640,000 or so distinct CDR3 sequences, roughly 36% of them singletons; the top ten hold roughly 20%. This sample comprised cultured PBMCs, obtained from culture after CMV antigen stimulation. Source of these receptors: a human donor in good health (CMV status not recorded). Some clones in this sample may be carry-over from other donors' samples.

This chain connects TRBV19 to TRBJ1-2, with D hard to call. The CDR3 runs 15 residues. The V end was cut by 2 bases, the J end by 0 bases, with 10 bases between. Germline V lookup: CDR1 LNHDA, CDR2 SQIVND (reference sequence). The CDR3 spells CASSIWMGSNYGYTF. CDR3 nucleotides: TGTGCCAGTAGTATATGGATGGGATCTAACTATGGCTACACCTTC.

This clonotype was seen a few times. V usage is TRBV6-1 and J usage is TRBJ1-3, with unresolved D. Trimming shortened V by 2 bases and J by 2 bases, and 10 bases separated the two germline ends. This CDR3 is built from 15 residues. CDR1 is MNHNS, CDR2 SASEGT, per germline. Here the CDR3 DNA reads TGTGCCAGCAGTGAATCCCCTGGTGCTGGAAACACCATATATTTT. Its translation: CASSESPGAGNTIYF.

This clonotype has only a few counts. The chain combines TRBV12-3 or TRBV12-4 with TRBJ1-6; no firm D call. The length of the CDR3 is 13 residues. V dropped 2 bases and J dropped 8 bases, with 7 bases sitting between them. The CDR3 DNA is TGTGCCAGCAGTTTAAACGGGGATTCACCCCTCCACTTT. It encodes CASSLNGDSPLHF.

In its sample, this clonotype was seen a few times. This rearrangement joins TRBV15 to TRBJ1-4; D is unresolved. The CDR3 spans 15 residues. Germline V gene sequence: CDR1 LNHNV, CDR2 YYDKDF (reference sequence). The V end was cut by 1 base, the J end by 6 bases, with 12 bases between. The CDR3, as DNA: TGTGCCACCAGCAGAGTCTTGGGGTTGGATGAAAAACTGTTTTTT. Its translation: CATSRVLGLDEKLFF.

The table lists this clonotype with a few counts. The rearrangement uses TRBV7-2 and TRBJ2-6; D might be TRBD1 or TRBD2, each matching 6 bases. The germline gives CDR1 SGHTA, CDR2 FQGNSA. The CDR3 is 15 amino acids. V lost 8 bases to trimming and J lost 0 bases, with 11 bases between them. The CDR3 bases are TGTGCCAGCGGGGGGCCAAGCTCTGGGGCCAACGTCCTGACTTTC. It specifies CASGGPSSGANVLTF.

About this clonotype: A read error may produce the germline difference seen at one junction end. The chain employs TRBV9 and TRBJ2-1; D is ambiguous. Germline CDR1 is SGDLS and CDR2 is YYNGEE. The CDR3 totals 15 residues. The CDR3 DNA reads as TGTGCCAGCAGGGTAGCCGGATCTTCCTACAATGAGCAGTTCTTC. Translating it yields CASRVAGSSYNEQFF.

In this sample, this clonotype turned up many times. V gene TRBV7-2 combines with J gene TRBJ2-7; TRBD2 matches 13 bases. J was trimmed by 5 bases and V by 4 bases; bases with no gene match: 5. Germline V gene data show CDR1 as SGHTA and CDR2 as FQGNSA. This CDR3 has 15 amino acids. In DNA form, the CDR3 reads TGTGCCAGCAGCTCACGGACTAGCGGGAGCCACGAGCAGTACTTC. It yields the protein CASSSRTSGSHEQYF.

This clonotype showed up just a few times. The genes are TRBV11-1 and TRBJ2-1; 7 nucleotides line up with TRBD2. The trim removed 4 bases at V and 6 bases at J, leaving 6 bases unmatched. The CDR3 length is 14 residues. The germline gives CDR1 SGHAT, CDR2 FQDESV (reference sequence). The CDR3 region is CASSSTTSFNEQFF. The CDR3 DNA follows: TGTGCCAGCAGCTCAACGACTAGCTTCAATGAGCAGTTCTTC.

The CDR3 sequence is CATQRAGGYNEQFF. In nucleotides, the CDR3 is TGTGCCACCCAAAGAGCGGGAGGATACAATGAGCAGTTCTTC. The chain employs TRBV5-3 and TRBJ2-1; 9 bases are shared with TRBD2. TRBV5-3 is filed as an ORF, its function uncertain. There are 14 residues in the CDR3. Trimming took 9 bases from V and 4 from J; bases not matched to a gene: 8.

This clonotype appeared a few times. The chain uses TRBV6-5 and TRBJ1-1; 7 bases line up with TRBD1. The CDR3 length is 16 residues. The J segment lost 0 bases and the V segment lost 6 bases, leaving 10 bases of the junction unmatched. Germline V gene data show CDR1 as MNHEY and CDR2 as SVGAGI. CDR3 in amino acids: CASRYTGALMNTEAFF. Written as DNA, the CDR3 is TGTGCCAGCAGATACACAGGGGCCCTTATGAACACTGAAGCTTTCTTT.

This clonotype was observed a handful of times. This rearrangement joins TRBV4-1 to TRBJ1-5; TRBD1 agrees at 8 bases. This CDR3 spans 15 amino acids. J was trimmed by 3 bases and V by 4 bases; bases with no gene match: 5. Germline CDR1 is MGHRA and CDR2 is YSYEKL. The CDR3 here is CASSPPDRDNQPQHF. CDR3 in DNA: TGCGCCAGCAGCCCGCCGGACAGGGACAATCAGCCCCAGCATTTT.

In this sample, this clonotype turned up a few times. The gene calls are TRBV7-9 and TRBJ2-5; tentatively, D is TRBD1 (6 bases). The CDR3 is 14 amino acids. Trimming pared 4 bases from V and 5 bases from J, leaving 14 bases between. CDR1 and CDR2 (germline): SEHNR, FQNEAQ (reference sequence). The CDR3 spells CASSSTGRVETQYF. For the CDR3, the DNA is TGTGCCAGCAGCTCGACAGGTAGAGTGGAGACCCAGTACTTC.

This chain uses TRBV3-1 with TRBJ1-3, with no clear D. V dropped 4 bases and J dropped 1 base, with 8 bases sitting between them. CDR1 and CDR2 from the germline V gene are LGHDT and YNNKEL (reference sequence). The CDR3 runs to 14 residues. As DNA, the CDR3 is TGTGCCAGCAGCCCCACGTCTTCTGGAAACACCATATATTTT. Translated: CASSPTSSGNTIYF.

This chain links TRBV5-1 with TRBJ2-1; D tentatively reads TRBD1 or TRBD2 (5 bases each). The CDR3 contains 15 residues. Trimming stripped 1 base from V and 0 bases from J, with 8 bases between. CDR1 is SGHRS, CDR2 YFSETQ, per germline. CDR3 amino acids: CASSLPGTSYNEQFF. For the CDR3, the DNA is TGCGCCAGCAGCTTGCCGGGGACCTCCTACAATGAGCAGTTCTTC.

This clonotype has a handful of counts. The chain recombines TRBV6-2 or TRBV6-3 with TRBJ2-1, with 7 bases lining up with TRBD2. V shed 7 bases and J 6 bases; nucleotides not matched to a gene: 15. CDR1 is MNHEY, CDR2 SVGEGT, per germline. The CDR3 runs to 16 residues. The CDR3 nucleotides read TGTGCCAGCACCAGAATGGGAGGGACGAGTTCCAATGAGCAGTTCTTC. Translation gives CASTRMGGTSSNEQFF.

This clonotype was seen a few times. V and J are TRBV7-9 and TRBJ2-4; D assignment may be TRBD1 or TRBD2 (6 bases each). This CDR3 has 15 amino acids. Trimming shortened V by 1 base and J by 8 bases, and 15 bases separated the two germline ends. Germline CDR1 and CDR2: SEHNR and FQNEAQ (reference sequence). CDR3 nucleotides: TGTGCCAGCAGCTTAGGACAGGAGGGTCTTGACATTCAGTACTTC. Its translation: CASSLGQEGLDIQYF.

V usage is TRBV20-1 and J usage is TRBJ2-1, with 13 bases matching TRBD2. The CDR3 consists of 14 residues. V trimming: 5 bases; J trimming: 8 bases; junction bases outside the gene matches: 6. The germline V gene encodes CDR1 DFQATT and CDR2 SNEGSKA (reference sequence). CDR3 sequence (DNA): TGCAGTGCTGACGGACTAGCGGGAGCACATGAGCAGTTCTTC. This codes for CSADGLAGAHEQFF.

The table lists this clonotype with many counts. The chain couples TRBV7-2 to TRBJ2-5; D uncertain. Germline values: CDR1 SGHTA, CDR2 FQGNSA. V lost 3 bases to trimming and J lost 4 bases, with 9 bases between them. The CDR3 runs 13 residues. The CDR3 reads CASSFSSRETQYF. The CDR3 nucleotides read TGTGCCAGCAGCTTTTCGAGCAGAGAGACCCAGTACTTC. The whole variable domain, remainder taken from reference TRBV7-2 and TRBJ2-5, is GAGVSQSPSNKVTEKGKDVELRCDPISGHTALYWYRQSLGQGLEFLIYFQGNSAPDKSGLPSDRFSAERTGGSVSTLTIQRTQQEDSAVYLCASSFSSRETQYFGPGTRLLVL.

This clonotype was recorded at least ten times. The gene calls are TRBV7-2 and TRBJ2-3; unclear D gene. Per the germline V gene, CDR1 is SGHTA and CDR2 is FQGNSA. There are 12 residues in the CDR3. Between the trimmed V and J ends, which lost 1 base and 4 bases, there was a span of 3 bases. CDR3 amino acids: CASSLESDTQYF. CDR3 coding DNA: TGTGCCAGCAGCTTAGAGTCAGATACGCAGTATTTT. Full variable domain (rest looked up from reference TRBV7-2 and TRBJ2-3): GAGVSQSPSNKVTEKGKDVELRCDPISGHTALYWYRQSLGQGLEFLIYFQGNSAPDKSGLPSDRFSAERTGGSVSTLTIQRTQQEDSAVYLCASSLESDTQYFGPGTRLTVL.